The clone carrying this T cell receptor beta chain has at least ten counts. All TCR cDNA molecules were individually tagged with a unique molecular identifier. One entry per CDR3 protein, called by TCRdb with MiXCR from the 5' RACE reads. This sample has around 11,000 distinct CDR3 sequences; about 4% occur once, and the top ten carry around 7.6%. This record belongs to a study of spatial heterogeneity in lung cancer. In the study overall: In raw reads, more than 9.5 appearances on average were recorded for each unique TCR and UMI combination.

Indicated time point: sample taken at primary tumor resection. Sequencing was performed on whole RNA extracted from tumor and nontumor lung tissue, or from frozen PBMC, and the material was left unsorted. Samples came from 72 TRACERx patients with untreated early-stage lung cancer. Germline lookup yields CDR1 MNHEY and CDR2 SMNVEV (reference sequence). The CDR3 has 15 amino acids. Trimming removed 3 bases from V and 9 bases from J, with 15 bases in between. The TCR comes from a male donor with early-stage non-small cell lung cancer. The material was normal lung tissue next to the tumor, obtained at surgery. The chain has TRBV27 and TRBJ1-6; tentatively, D is TRBD1 (6 bases). In DNA, the CDR3 is TGTGCCAGCAGTTTCCAGGGGCGAGCCTCTTCACCCCTCCACTTT. This codes for CASSFQGRASSPLHF.